The entry that follows covers one T cell receptor (beta chain) sequence. Antigen: not known. This sample stems from a study of T cells in localized non-small cell lung cancer. The study, taken as a whole, reports: Greater T cell density in blood accompanied longer overall survival.

Only in-frame clones appear in the TCRdb table, and some are missing; sequencing was by immunoSEQ multiplex PCR. The sample includes fewer than 40,000 clones, less than 80% of them seen just once. Trimming took off 1 base at V and 0 bases at J, with 9 bases between the two ends. This CDR3 spans 15 amino acids. The germline V gene encodes CDR1 LNHDA and CDR2 SQIVND (reference sequence). This sample comprised peripheral blood, obtained before any cancer treatment. V gene TRBV19 combines with J gene TRBJ1-2; D might be TRBD1 (5 bases). The source of this sequence is a male donor aged 60 or over with stage II squamous cell lung carcinoma. CDR3 loop: CASSIAGTTNYGYTF. The DNA of the CDR3 is TGTGCCAGTAGTATAGCCGGGACGACTAACTATGGCTACACCTTC.